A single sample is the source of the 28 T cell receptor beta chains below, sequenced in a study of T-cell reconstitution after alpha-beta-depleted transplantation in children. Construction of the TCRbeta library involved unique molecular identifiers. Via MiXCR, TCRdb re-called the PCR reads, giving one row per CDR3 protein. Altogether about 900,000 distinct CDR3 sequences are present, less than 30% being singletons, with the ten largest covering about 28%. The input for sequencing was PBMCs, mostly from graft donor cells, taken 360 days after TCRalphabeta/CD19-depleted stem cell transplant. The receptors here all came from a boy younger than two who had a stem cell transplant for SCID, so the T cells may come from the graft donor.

The CDR3 DNA sequence: TGTGCCAGCACCTCCAAGACCCTGGGAATGGCCTACGAGCAGTACTTC. Protein: CASTSKTLGMAYEQYF. The genes are TRBV7-8 and TRBJ2-7, with D hard to call. Germline CDR1 SGHVS, CDR2 FQNEAQ. V dropped 7 bases and J dropped 2 bases, with 21 bases sitting between them. This CDR3 spans 16 amino acids.

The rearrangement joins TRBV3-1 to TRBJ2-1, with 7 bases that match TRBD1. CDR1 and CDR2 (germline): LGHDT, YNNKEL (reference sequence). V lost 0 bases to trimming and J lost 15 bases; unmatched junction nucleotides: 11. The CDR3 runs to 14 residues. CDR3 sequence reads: CASSQDLLDRAPFF. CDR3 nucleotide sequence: TGTGCCAGCAGCCAAGATCTACTCGACAGGGCTCCGTTCTTC.

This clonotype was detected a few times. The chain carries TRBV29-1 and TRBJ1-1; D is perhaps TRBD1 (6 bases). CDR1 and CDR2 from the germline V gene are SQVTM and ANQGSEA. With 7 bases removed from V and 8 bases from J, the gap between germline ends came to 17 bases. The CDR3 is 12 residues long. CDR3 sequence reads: CSGVFLGTEAFF. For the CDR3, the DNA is TGCAGCGGGGTGTTTTTAGGGACAGAAGCTTTCTTT.

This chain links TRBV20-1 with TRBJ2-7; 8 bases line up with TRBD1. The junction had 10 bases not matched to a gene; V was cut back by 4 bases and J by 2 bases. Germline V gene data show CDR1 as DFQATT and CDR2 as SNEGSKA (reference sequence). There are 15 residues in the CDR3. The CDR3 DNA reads TGCAGTGCTATGAGACAGGGGACCAATCCCTACGAGCAGTACTTC. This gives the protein CSAMRQGTNPYEQYF.

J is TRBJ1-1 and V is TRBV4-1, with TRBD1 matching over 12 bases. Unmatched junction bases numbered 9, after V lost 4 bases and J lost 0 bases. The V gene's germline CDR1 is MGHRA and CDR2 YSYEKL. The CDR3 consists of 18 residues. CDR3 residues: CASSPQGGTGGLNTEAFF. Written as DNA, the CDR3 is TGCGCCAGCAGCCCACAGGGGGGGACAGGGGGCTTGAACACTGAAGCTTTCTTT.

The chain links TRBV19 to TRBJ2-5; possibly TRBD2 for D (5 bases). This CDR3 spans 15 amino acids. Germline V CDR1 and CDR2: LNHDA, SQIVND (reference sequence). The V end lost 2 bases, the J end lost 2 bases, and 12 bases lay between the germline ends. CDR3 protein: CASSITMRDQETQYF. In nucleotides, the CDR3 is TGTGCCAGTAGTATAACGATGAGGGATCAAGAGACCCAGTACTTC.

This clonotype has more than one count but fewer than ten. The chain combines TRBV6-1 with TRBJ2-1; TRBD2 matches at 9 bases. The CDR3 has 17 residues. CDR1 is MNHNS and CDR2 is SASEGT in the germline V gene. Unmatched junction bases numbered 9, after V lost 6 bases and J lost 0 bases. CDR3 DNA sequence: TGTGCCAGCAGCCCTAGACTAGCGGTGAGCTCCTACAATGAGCAGTTCTTC. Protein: CASSPRLAVSSYNEQFF.

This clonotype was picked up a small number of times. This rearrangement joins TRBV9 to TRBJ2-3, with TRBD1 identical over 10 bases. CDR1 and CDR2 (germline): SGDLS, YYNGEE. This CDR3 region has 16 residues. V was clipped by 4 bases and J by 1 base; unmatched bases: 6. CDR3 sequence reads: CASSPWTGGGTDTQYF. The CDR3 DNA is TGTGCCAGCAGCCCTTGGACAGGGGGTGGCACAGATACGCAGTATTTT.

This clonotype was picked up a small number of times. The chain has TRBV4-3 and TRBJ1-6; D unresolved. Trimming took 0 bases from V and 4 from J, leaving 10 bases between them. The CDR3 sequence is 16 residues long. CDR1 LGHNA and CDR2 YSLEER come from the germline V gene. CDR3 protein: CASSQDLFGYNSPLHF. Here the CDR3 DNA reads TGCGCCAGCAGCCAAGATCTGTTCGGTTATAATTCACCCCTCCACTTT.

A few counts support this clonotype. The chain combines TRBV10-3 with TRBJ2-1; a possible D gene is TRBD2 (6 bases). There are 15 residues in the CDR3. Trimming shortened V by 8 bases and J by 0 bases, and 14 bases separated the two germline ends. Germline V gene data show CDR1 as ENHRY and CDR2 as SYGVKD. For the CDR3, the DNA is TGTGCCATCTGGCGCGGGGCGAGCTCCTACAATGAGCAGTTCTTC. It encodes CAIWRGASSYNEQFF.

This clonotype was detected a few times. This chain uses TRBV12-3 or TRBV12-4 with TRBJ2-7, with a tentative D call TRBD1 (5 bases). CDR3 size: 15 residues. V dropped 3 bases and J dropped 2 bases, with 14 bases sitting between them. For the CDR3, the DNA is TGTGCCAGCAGTTTCCGGCCAGGGCTCGCCTACGAGCAGTACTTC. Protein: CASSFRPGLAYEQYF.

The CDR3 DNA sequence: TGTGCCAGCAGAGCGGACATCGGGGAGCAGTTCTTC. It translates to CASRADIGEQFF. The rearrangement joins TRBV2 to TRBJ2-1, with D possibly called TRBD1 or TRBD2 (5 bases each). Trimming took off 6 bases at V and 10 bases at J, with 13 bases between the two ends. Looked up from germline, CDR1 is SNHLY and CDR2 is FYNNEI. The CDR3 contains 12 residues.

The CDR3 DNA sequence: TGTGCCACCAGCAGAGATCGGAGCGCCTACATGAACACTGAAGCTTTCTTT. Translating it yields CATSRDRSAYMNTEAFF. V usage is TRBV15 and J usage is TRBJ1-1; D remains ambiguous. The CDR3 is 17 residues long. Trimming stripped 0 bases from V and 0 bases from J, with 14 bases between. CDR1 and CDR2 (germline): LNHNV, YYDKDF (reference sequence).

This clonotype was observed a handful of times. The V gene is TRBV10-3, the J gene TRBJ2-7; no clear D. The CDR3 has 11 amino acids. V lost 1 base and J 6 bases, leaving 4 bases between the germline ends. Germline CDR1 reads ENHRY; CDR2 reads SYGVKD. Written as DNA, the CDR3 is TGTGCCATCAGTGAGTTGAGCGAGCAGTACTTC. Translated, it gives CAISELSEQYF.

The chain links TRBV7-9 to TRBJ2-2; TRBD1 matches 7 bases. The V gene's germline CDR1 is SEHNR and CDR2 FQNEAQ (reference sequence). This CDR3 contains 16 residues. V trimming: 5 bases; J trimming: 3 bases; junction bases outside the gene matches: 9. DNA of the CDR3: TGTGCCAGCAGCCGCTCGATAGGGGGCCACACCGGGGAGCTGTTTTTT. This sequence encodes CASSRSIGGHTGELFF.

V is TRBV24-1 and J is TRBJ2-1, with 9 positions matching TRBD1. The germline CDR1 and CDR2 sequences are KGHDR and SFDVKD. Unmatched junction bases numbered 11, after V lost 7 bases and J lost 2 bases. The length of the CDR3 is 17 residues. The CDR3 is CATSEGDRGFAYNEQFF. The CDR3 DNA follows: TGTGCCACCAGCGAGGGAGACAGGGGGTTTGCCTACAATGAGCAGTTCTTC.

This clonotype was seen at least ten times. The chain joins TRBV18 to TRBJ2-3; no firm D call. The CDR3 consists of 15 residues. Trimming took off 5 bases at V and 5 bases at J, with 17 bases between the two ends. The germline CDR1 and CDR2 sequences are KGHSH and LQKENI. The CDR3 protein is CASSSIRNSQDTQYF. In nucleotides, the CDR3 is TGTGCCAGCTCATCGATTCGGAACAGCCAAGATACGCAGTATTTT. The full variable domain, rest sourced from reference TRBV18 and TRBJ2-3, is NAGVMQNPRHLVRRRGQEARLRCSPMKGHSHVYWYRQLPEEGLKFMVYLQKENIIDESGMPKERFSAEFPKEGPSILRIQQVVRGDSAAYFCASSSIRNSQDTQYFGPGTRLTVL.

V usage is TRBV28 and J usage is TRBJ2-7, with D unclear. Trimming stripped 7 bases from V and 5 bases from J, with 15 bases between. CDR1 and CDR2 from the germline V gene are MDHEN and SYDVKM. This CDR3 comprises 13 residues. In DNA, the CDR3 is TGTGCCAGCACCCAGTCAGTGGGCAACGAGCAGTACTTC. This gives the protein CASTQSVGNEQYF. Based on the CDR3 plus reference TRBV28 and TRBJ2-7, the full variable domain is DVKVTQSSRYLVKRTGEKVFLECVQDMDHENMFWYRQDPGLGLRLIYFSYDVKMKEKGDIPEGYSVSREKKERFSLILESASTNQTSMYLCASTQSVGNEQYFGPGTRLTVT.

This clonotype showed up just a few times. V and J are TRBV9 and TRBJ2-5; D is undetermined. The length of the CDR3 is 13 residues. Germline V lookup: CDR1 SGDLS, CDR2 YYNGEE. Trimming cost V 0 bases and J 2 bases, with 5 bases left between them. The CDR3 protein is CASSVDGQETQYF. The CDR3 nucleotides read TGTGCCAGCAGCGTAGACGGTCAAGAGACCCAGTACTTC.

This CDR3 is CASSSGSTYEQYF. CDR3 coding DNA: TGTGCCAGCAGTTCGGGCAGTACCTACGAGCAGTACTTC. The chain is built from TRBV12-3 or TRBV12-4 and TRBJ2-7; the D is unclear. V gave up 4 bases and J gave up 2 bases, with 9 bases separating them. The CDR3 is 13 amino acids.

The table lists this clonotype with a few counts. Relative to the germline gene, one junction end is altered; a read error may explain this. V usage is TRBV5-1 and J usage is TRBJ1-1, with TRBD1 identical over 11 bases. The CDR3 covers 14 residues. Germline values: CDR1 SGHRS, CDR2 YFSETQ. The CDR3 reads CASSLDGQGASAYF. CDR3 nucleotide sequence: TGCGCCAGCAGCTTGGACGGACAGGGGGCGTCAGCTTACTTT.

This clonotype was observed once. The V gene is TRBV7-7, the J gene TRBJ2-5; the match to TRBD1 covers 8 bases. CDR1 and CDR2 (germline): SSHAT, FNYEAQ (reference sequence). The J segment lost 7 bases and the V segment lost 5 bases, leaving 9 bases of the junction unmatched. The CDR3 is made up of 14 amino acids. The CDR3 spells CASSTTGGYTTQYF. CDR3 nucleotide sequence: TGTGCCAGCAGCACAACAGGGGGTTATACGACCCAGTACTTC.

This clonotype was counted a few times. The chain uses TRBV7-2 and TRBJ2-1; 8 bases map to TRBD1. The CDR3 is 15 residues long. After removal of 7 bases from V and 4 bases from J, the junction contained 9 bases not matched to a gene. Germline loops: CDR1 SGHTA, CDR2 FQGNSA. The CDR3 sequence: CASTQQGVQYNEQFF. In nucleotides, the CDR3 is TGTGCCAGCACCCAACAGGGGGTGCAATACAATGAGCAGTTCTTC.

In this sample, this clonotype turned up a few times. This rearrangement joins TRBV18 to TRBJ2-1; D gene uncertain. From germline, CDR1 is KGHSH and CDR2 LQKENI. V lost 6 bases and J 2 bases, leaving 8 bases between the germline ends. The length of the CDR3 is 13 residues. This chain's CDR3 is CASSLIPYNEQFF. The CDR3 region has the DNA TGTGCCAGCTCGCTGATTCCCTACAATGAGCAGTTCTTC.

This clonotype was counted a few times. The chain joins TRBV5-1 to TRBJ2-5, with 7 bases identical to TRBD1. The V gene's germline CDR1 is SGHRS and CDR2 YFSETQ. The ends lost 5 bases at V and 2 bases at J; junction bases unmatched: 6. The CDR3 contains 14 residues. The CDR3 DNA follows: TGCGCCAGCAGAGTCGGGACAGCACAAGAGACCCAGTACTTC. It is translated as CASRVGTAQETQYF.

CDR3 in amino acids: CASSTGTGGWEQYF. CDR3 nucleotides: TGCGCCAGCAGCACTGGGACAGGGGGTTGGGAGCAGTACTTC. V and J are TRBV5-1 and TRBJ2-7; 11 bases line up with TRBD1. CDR3 length: 14 amino acids. Germline CDR1 and CDR2: SGHRS and YFSETQ. After removal of 4 bases from V and 7 bases from J, the junction contained 7 bases not matched to a gene.

CDR3 DNA: TGTGCCAGCAGCCCTGACATAGGAGGGACCCAGTACTTC. The encoded protein is CASSPDIGGTQYF. The chain recombines TRBV7-7 with TRBJ2-5, with a weak D call TRBD2 (5 bases). Germline V gives CDR1 SSHAT, CDR2 FNYEAQ (reference sequence). Trimming left V 5 bases short and J 7 bases short, with 14 bases between. The CDR3 covers 13 residues. The entire variable domain, with the rest obtained from reference TRBV7-7 and TRBJ2-5, is as follows: GAGVSQSPRYKVTKRGQDVTLRCDPISSHATLYWYQQALGQGPEFLTYFNYEAQPDKSGLPSDRFSAERPEGSISTLTIQRTEQRDSAMYRCASSPDIGGTQYFGPGTRLLVL.

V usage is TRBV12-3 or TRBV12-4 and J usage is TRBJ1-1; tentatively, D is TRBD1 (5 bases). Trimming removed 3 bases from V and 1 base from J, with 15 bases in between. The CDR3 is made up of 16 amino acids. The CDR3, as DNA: TGTGCCAGCAGTTTTTCGGGCTTGGGGGGGAACACTGAAGCTTTCTTT. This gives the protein CASSFSGLGGNTEAFF.